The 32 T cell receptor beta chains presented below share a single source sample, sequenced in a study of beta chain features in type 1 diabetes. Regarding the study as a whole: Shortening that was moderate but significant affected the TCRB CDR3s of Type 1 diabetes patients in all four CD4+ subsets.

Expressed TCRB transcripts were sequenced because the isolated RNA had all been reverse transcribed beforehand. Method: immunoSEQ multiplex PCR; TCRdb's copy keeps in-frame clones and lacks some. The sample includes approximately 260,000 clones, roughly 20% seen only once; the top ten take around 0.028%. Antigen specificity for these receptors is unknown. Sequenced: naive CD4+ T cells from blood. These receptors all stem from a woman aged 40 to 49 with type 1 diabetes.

The CDR3 sequence is CASSLALAGFQETQYF. CDR3 nucleotides: TGTGCCAGCAGCTTAGCGCTAGCGGGGTTTCAAGAGACCCAGTACTTC. The V and J genes are TRBV11-2 and TRBJ2-5, with TRBD2 identical over 9 bases. The CDR3 is made up of 16 amino acids. Germline CDR1 is SGHAT and CDR2 is FQNNGV. With V trimmed by 1 base and J by 2 bases, 5 bases remained unmatched.

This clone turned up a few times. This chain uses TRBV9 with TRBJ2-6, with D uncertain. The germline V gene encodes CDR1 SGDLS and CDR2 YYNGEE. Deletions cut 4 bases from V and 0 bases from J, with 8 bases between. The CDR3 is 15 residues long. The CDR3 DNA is TGTGCCAGCAGCCCCTTCGTCTCTGGGGCCAACGTCCTGACTTTC. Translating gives CASSPFVSGANVLTF. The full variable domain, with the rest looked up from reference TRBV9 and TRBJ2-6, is DSGVTQTPKHLITATGQRVTLRCSPRSGDLSVYWYQQSLDQGLQFLIQYYNGEERAKGNILERFSAQQFPDLHSELNLSSLELGDSALYFCASSPFVSGANVLTFGAGSRLTVL.

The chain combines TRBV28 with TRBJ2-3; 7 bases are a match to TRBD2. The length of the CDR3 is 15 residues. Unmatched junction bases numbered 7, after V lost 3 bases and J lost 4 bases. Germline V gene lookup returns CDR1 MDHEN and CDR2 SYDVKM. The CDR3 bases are TGTGCCAGCAGTTTTGCTAGCGGTGTTGCAGATACGCAGTATTTT. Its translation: CASSFASGVADTQYF.

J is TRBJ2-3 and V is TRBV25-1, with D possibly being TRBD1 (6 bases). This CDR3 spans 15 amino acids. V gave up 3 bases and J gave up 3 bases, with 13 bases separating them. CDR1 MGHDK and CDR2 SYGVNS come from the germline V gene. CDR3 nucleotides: TGTGCCAGCAGTGACTTGAACAGGGCTACAGATACGCAGTATTTT. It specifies CASSDLNRATDTQYF.

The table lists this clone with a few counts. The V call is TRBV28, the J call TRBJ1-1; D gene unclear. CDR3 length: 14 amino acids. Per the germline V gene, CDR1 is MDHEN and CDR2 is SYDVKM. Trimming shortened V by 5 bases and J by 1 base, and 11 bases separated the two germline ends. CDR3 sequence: CASSREIWNTEAFF. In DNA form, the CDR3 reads TGTGCCAGCAGTAGGGAGATTTGGAACACTGAAGCTTTCTTT. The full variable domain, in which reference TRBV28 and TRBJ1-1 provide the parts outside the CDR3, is DVKVTQSSRYLVKRTGEKVFLECVQDMDHENMFWYRQDPGLGLRLIYFSYDVKMKEKGDIPEGYSVSREKKERFSLILESASTNQTSMYLCASSREIWNTEAFFGQGTRLTVV.

Here the CDR3 reads CASSQTSQSTDTQYF. DNA of the CDR3: TGTGCCAGCAGCCAAACCTCCCAGAGCACAGATACGCAGTATTTT. The genes are TRBV7-3 and TRBJ2-3; D is unresolved. Germline V gene sequence: CDR1 SGHTA, CDR2 FQGTGA. V was trimmed by 5 bases and J by 0 bases, leaving 12 bases between them. The CDR3 is made up of 15 amino acids.

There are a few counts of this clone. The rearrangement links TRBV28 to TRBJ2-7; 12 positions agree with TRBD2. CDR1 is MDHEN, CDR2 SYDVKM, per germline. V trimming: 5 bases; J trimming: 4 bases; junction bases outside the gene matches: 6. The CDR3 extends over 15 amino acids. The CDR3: CASSLRTSGEYEQYF. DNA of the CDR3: TGTGCCAGCAGTCTACGGACTAGCGGGGAATACGAGCAGTACTTC.

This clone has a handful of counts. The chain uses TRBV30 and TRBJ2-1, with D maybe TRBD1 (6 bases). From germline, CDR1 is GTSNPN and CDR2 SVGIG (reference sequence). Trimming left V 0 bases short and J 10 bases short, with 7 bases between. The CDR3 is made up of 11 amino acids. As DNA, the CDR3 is TGTGCCTGGAGTGTTCAGGGGGAGCAGTTCTTC. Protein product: CAWSVQGEQFF.

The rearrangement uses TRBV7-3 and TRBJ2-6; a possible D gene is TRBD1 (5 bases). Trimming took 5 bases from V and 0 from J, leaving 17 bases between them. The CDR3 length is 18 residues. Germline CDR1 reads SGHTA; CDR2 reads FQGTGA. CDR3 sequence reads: CASSPQSTGFSGANVLTF. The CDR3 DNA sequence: TGTGCCAGCAGCCCACAGAGTACAGGTTTCTCTGGGGCCAACGTCCTGACTTTC.

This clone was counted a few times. In DNA form, the CDR3 reads TGTGCCAGCAGCCCGTGGTCCCTTAACCCCCCTCGGGAGACCCAGTACTTC. Residues: CASSPWSLNPPRETQYF. The chain couples TRBV21-1 to TRBJ2-5; the table names TRBD2, a call not compared with the DNA. TRBV21-1 is listed as a pseudogene. The CDR3 totals 17 residues.

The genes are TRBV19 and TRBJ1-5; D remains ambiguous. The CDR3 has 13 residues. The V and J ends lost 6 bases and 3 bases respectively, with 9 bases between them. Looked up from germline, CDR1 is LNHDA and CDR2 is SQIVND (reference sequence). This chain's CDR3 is CASRIGFNQPQHF. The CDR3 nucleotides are TGTGCCAGTAGAATCGGTTTCAATCAGCCCCAGCATTTT.

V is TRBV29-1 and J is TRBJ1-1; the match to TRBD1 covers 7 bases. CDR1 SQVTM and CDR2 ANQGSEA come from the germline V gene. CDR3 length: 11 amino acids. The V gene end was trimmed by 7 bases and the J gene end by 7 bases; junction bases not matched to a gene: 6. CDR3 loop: CSGDREFEAFF. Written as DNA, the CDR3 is TGCAGCGGGGACAGAGAATTTGAAGCTTTCTTT.

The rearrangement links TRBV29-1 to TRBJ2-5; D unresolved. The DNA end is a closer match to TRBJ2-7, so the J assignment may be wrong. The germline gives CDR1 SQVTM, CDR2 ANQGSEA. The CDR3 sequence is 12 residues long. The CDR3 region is CSVGSGSYEQYF. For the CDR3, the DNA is TGCAGCGTTGGTTCGGGTTCCTACGAGCAGTACTTC.

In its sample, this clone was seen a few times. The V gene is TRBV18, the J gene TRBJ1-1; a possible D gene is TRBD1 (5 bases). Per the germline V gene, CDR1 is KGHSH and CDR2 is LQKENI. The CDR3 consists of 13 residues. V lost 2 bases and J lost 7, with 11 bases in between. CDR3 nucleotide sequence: TGTGCCAGCTCACCAGACAGTGCGTATGAAGCTTTCTTT. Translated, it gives CASSPDSAYEAFF.

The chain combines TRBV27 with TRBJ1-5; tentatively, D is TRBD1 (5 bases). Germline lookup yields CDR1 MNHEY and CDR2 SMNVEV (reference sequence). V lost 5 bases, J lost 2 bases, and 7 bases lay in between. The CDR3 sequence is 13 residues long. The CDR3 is CASSQQGNQPQHF. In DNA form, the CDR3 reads TGTGCCAGCAGTCAACAGGGCAATCAGCCCCAGCATTTT.

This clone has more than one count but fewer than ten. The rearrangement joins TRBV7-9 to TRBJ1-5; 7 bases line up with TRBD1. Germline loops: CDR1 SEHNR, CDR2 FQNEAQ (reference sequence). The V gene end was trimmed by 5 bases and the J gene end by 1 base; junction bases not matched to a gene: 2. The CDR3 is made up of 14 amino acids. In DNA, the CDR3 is TGTGCCAGCAGCGAGGGACAGAGCAATCAGCCCCAGCATTTT. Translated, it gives CASSEGQSNQPQHF.

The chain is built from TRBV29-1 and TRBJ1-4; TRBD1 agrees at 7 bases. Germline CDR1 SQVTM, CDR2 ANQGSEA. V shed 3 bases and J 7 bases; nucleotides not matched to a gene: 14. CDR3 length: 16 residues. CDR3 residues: CSVDEGMTGKSEKLFF. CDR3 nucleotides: TGCAGCGTTGATGAGGGTATGACAGGGAAGAGTGAAAAACTGTTTTTT. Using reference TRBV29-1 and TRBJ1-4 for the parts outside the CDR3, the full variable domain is SAVISQKPSRDICQRGTSLTIQCQVDSQVTMMFWYRQQPGQSLTLIATANQGSEATYESGFVIDKFPISRPNLTFSTLTVSNMSPEDSSIYLCSVDEGMTGKSEKLFFGSGTQLSVL.

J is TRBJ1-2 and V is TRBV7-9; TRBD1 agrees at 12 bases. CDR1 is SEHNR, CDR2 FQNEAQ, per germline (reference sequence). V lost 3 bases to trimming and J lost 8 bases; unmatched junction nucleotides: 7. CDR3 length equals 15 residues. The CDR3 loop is CASSLPGQGAEGYTF. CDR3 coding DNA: TGTGCCAGCAGCTTGCCGGGACAGGGGGCGGAGGGCTACACCTTC.

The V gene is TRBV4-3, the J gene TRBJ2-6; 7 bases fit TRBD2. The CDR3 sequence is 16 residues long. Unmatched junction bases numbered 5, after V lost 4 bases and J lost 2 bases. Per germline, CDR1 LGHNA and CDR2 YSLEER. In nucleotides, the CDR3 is TGCGCCAGCAGCCCATGGGGGGGGACTGGGGCCAACGTCCTGACTTTC. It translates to CASSPWGGTGANVLTF.

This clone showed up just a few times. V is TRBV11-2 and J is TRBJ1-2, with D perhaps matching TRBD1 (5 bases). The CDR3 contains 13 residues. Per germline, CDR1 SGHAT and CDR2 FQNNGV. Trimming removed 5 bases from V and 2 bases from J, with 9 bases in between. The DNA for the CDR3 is TGTGCCAGCAGCCCCGACAGCAACTATGGCTACACCTTC. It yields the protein CASSPDSNYGYTF.

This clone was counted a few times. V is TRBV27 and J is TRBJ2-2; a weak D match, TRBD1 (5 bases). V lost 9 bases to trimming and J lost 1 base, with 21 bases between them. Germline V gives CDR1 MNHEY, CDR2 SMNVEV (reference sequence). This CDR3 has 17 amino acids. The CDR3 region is CASSKSRALGNTGELFF. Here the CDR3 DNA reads TGTGCCAGTTCCAAGAGCAGGGCGTTGGGGAACACCGGGGAGCTGTTTTTT.

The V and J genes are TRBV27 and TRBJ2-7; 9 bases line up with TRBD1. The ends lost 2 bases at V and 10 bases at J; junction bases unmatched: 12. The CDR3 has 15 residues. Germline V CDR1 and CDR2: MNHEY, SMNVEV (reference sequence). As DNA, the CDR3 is TGTGCCAGCAGTTTACACGACAGGGGGTGGTCGCGCCAGTACTTC. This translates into CASSLHDRGWSRQYF.

The CDR3 is CASSPGTRWTNEKLFF. CDR3 nucleotide sequence: TGTGCCAGTAGTCCCGGGACACGCTGGACTAATGAAAAACTGTTTTTT. V gene TRBV19 combines with J gene TRBJ1-4, with D tentatively TRBD1 (6 bases). The germline V and J ends were trimmed by 5 bases and 2 bases, with 15 bases remaining between them. The germline gives CDR1 LNHDA, CDR2 SQIVND (reference sequence). The CDR3 is made up of 16 amino acids. The full variable domain, completed using reference TRBV19 and TRBJ1-4, is DGGITQSPKYLFRKEGQNVTLSCEQNLNHDAMYWYRQDPGQGLRLIYYSQIVNDFQKGDIAEGYSVSREKKESFPLTVTSAQKNPTAFYLCASSPGTRWTNEKLFFGSGTQLSVL.

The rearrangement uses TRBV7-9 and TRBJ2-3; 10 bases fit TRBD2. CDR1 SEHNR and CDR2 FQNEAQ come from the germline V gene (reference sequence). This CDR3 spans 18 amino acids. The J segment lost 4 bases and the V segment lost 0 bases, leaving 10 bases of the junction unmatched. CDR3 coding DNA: TGTGCCAGCAGCTTAGCAACATCCAGCGGGGGGGGGTCAGATACGCAGTATTTT. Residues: CASSLATSSGGGSDTQYF.

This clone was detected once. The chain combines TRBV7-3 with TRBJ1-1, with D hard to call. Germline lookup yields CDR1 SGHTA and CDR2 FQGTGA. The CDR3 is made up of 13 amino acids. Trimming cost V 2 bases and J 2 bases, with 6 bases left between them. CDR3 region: CASSLLYNTEAFF. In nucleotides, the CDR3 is TGTGCCAGCAGCTTACTCTATAACACTGAAGCTTTCTTT.

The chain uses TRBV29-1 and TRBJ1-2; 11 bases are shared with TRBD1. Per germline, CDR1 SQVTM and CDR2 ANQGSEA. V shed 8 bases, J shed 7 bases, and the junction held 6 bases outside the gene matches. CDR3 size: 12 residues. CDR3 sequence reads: CSTGQGGGGYTF. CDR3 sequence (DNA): TGCAGCACGGGACAGGGGGGCGGTGGCTACACCTTC.

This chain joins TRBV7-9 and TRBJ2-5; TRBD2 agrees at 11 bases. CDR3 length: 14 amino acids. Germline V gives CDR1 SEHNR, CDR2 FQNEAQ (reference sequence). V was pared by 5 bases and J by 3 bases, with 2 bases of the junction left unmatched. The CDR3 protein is CASSPGLAEETQYF. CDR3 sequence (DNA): TGTGCCAGCAGCCCGGGACTAGCGGAAGAGACCCAGTACTTC.

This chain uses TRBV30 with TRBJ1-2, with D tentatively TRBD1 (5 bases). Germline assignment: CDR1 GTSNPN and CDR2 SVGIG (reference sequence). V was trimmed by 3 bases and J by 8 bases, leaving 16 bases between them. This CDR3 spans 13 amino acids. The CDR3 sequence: CAWRIPGRLGYTF. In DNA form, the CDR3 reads TGTGCCTGGAGAATTCCAGGGCGCCTAGGCTACACCTTC.

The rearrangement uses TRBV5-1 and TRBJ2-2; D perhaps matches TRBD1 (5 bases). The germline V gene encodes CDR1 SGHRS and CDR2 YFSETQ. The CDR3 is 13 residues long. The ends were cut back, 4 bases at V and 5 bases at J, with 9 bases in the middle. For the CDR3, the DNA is TGCGCCAGCAGCGTCGGACATACCGGGGAGCTGTTTTTT. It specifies CASSVGHTGELFF.

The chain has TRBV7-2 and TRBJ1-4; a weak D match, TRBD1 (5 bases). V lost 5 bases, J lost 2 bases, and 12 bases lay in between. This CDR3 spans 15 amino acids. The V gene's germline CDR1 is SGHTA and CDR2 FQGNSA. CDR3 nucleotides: TGTGCCAGCAGCCGACAGCTTCCTACTAATGAAAAACTGTTTTTT. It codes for CASSRQLPTNEKLFF.

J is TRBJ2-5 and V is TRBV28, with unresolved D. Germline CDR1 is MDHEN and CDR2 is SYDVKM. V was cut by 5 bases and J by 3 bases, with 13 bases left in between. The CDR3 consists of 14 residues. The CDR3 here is CASSPGGFEETQYF. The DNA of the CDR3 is TGTGCCAGCAGTCCCGGCGGATTCGAAGAGACCCAGTACTTC.

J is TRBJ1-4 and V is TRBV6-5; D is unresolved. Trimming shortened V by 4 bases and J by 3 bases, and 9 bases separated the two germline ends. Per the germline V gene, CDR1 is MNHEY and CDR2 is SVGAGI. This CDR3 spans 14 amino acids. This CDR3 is CASSSVVPNEKLFF. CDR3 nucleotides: TGTGCCAGCAGTTCGGTCGTTCCTAATGAAAAACTGTTTTTT.